These T cell receptor beta chains were read from a single sample in a study of CD8 T cells in ankylosing spondylitis. From the 5' RACE reads, TCRdb called clonotypes with MiXCR, one entry per CDR3 protein. In the table there are 150,000 to 200,000 distinct CDR3 sequences, 15% to 20% of which are singletons. Sample: blood, either unsorted or a sorted T cell fraction (not recorded which). Receptors originate from a male donor aged 10-35 years with ankylosing spondylitis or in good health (not recorded which). Both conserved end residues are trimmed from each CDR3. D genes are given only for firm matches. The listing skips clone size in some rows; elsewhere it reads once, few, many or a size class.

NA many TRBV4-1 ASSQRGDVSGYT
NA many TRBV5-1 ASSFTPEPYEQY
NA NA TRBV20-1 SARDPRADEKLF
NA many TRBV7-9 ASSPSREQY
TRBD1 many TRBV27 ASSPRGPPDTGELF
NA NA TRBV5-1 ASSPISSYNEQF
TRBD1 NA TRBV29-1 SVDVAGGYEQY
TRBD2 many TRBV29-1 SVKRTSGRVDEQF
NA many TRBV27 ASCPWEAPETQY
NA many TRBV12-3/TRBV12-4 ASSLGEQETQY
NA many TRBV20-1 SARPGAKYEQY
TRBD2 many TRBV7-2 ASSLRLAGNEQF
NA many TRBV20-1 SAVAGLDEQY
NA many TRBV7-2 ASSVRGEQF
NA many TRBV12-3/TRBV12-4 ASSSGLGNEQF
TRBD1 once TRBV7-2 ASSLETGVWNHYEQY
TRBD1 many TRBV6-6 ASSDRGTNVLT
NA NA TRBV7-9 ASSPPRADTQY
NA many TRBV6-1 ASSEAWGYYGYT
NA many TRBV7-9 ASSPGAAEYQETQY
NA many TRBV6-5 ASSKPYRSNRDEQF
TRBD2 many TRBV7-2 ASSPKGLAIDTQY
NA NA TRBV19 ASSIGHEQY
NA many TRBV9 ASSGGGRDYEQY
NA NA TRBV5-4 ASSPNSLGGGTDTQY
TRBD2 few TRBV20-1 SAYGTSGFAYEQY
NA many TRBV4-3 ASSRETAADTQY
NA few TRBV20-1 SARVTVEGNNSPLH
NA many TRBV23-1 ASSQSRGQSSTDTQY
NA once TRBV9 ASSVGVTDTDTQY
TRBD1 many TRBV5-1 ASSLDTQTGNGYT
TRBD1 NA TRBV4-2 ASSQSISLTGAVETQY
TRBD2 many TRBV7-9 ASSAGTSGRGSYNEQF
TRBD2 many TRBV7-2 ASRTPSGKGNEQF
TRBD1 many TRBV29-1 SVQLRDRGGETQY
NA NA TRBV15 ATSSSQETQY
NA many TRBV5-1 ASSLYRAEVTDTQY
TRBD1 many TRBV10-3 AISPGTGGKETQY
NA many TRBV5-1 ASRDGDTGELF
TRBD2 many TRBV14 ASSRALANEQF
TRBD2 many TRBV12-3/TRBV12-4 ASSPSVSGRRDTQY
TRBD2 NA TRBV20-1 SARDFSGRLYNEQF
NA many TRBV24-1 ATSDRLSSARPSNEQF
NA NA TRBV30 AWKGLAKNIQY
TRBD2 many TRBV4-2 ASSQEGTLAGGPKETQY
NA NA TRBV20-1 SARGFQETQY
TRBD1 many TRBV28 ASSPRGRAYEQY